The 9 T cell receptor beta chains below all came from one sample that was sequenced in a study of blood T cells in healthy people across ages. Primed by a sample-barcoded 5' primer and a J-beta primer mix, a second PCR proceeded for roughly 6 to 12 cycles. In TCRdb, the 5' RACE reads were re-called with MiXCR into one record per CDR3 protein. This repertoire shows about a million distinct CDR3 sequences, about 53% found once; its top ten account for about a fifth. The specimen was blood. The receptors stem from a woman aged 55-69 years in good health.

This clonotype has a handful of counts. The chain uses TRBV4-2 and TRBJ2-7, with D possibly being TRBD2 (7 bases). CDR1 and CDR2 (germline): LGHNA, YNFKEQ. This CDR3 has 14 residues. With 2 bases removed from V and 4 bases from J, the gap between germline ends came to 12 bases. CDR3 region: CASSQRGGRYEQYF. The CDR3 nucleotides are TGTGCCAGCAGCCAAAGGGGGGGAAGATACGAGCAGTACTTC.

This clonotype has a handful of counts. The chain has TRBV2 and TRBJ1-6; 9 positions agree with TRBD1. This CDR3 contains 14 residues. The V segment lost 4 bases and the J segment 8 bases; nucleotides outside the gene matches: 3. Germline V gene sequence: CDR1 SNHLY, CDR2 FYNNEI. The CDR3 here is CASSVDRGDSPLHF. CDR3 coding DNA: TGTGCCAGCAGTGTTGACAGGGGGGATTCACCCCTCCACTTT. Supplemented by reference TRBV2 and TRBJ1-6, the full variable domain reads EPEVTQTPSHQVTQMGQEVILRCVPISNHLYFYWYRQILGQKVEFLVSFYNNEISEKSEIFDDQFSVERPDGSNFTLKIRSTKLEDSAMYFCASSVDRGDSPLHFGNGTRLTVT.

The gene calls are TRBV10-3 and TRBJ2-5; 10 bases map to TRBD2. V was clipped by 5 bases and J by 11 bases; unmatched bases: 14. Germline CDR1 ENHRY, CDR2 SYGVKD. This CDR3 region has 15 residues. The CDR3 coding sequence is TGTGCCATCAGTACCGGGACTAGCGAGAGCACGGGGCAGTACTTC. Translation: CAISTGTSESTGQYF.

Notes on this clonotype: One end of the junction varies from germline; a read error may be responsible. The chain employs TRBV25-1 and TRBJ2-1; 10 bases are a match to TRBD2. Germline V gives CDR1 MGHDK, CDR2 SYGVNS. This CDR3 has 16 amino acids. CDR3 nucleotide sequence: TGTGCTAGCAGTGAAGGCAGCGGGAGGGCCTGGGATGAGCAGTTCTTC. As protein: CASSEGSGRAWDEQFF.

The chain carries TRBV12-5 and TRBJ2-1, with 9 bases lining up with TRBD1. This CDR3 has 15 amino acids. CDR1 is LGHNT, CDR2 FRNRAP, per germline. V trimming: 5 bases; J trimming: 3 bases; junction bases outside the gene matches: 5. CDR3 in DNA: TGTGCTAGTGGTCCGGGACAGGGCCACTACAATGAGCAGTTCTTC. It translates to CASGPGQGHYNEQFF.

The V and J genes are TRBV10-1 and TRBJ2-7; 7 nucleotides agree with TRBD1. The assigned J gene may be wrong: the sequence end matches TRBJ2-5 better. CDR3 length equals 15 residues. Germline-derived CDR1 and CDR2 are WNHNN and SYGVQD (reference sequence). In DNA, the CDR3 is TGCGCCAGCAGTGAGCCGGGACAGCTACAAGAGACCCAGTACTTC. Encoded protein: CASSEPGQLQETQYF.

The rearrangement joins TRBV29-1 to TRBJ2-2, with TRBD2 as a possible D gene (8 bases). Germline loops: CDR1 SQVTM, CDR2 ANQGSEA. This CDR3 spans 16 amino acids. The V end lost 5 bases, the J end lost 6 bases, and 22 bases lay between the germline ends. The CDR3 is CSVKGAGGLLAGELFF. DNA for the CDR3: TGCAGCGTTAAGGGGGCGGGAGGACTCTTAGCCGGGGAGCTGTTTTTT.

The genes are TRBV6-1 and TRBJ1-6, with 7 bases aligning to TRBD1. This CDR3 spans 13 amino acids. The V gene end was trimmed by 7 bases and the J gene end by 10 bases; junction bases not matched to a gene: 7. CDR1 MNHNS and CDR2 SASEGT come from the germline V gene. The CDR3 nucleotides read TGTGCCAGCAAATCCGGGACAGAATCACCCCTCCACTTT. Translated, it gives CASKSGTESPLHF.

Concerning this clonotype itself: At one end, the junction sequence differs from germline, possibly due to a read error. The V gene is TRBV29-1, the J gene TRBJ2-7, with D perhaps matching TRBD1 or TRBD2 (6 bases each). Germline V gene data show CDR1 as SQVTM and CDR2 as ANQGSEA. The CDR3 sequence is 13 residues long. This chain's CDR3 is CGVWRDTSYEQYF. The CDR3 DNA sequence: TGCGGCGTGTGGCGGGACACCTCCTACGAGCAGTACTTC.